This TCR beta chain appears in the sequencing data of a study of blood T cell repertoires in COVID-19. For the study at large: The origin of the acute and convalescent COVID-19 samples was the United States, Italy and Spain.

Original processing notes: Using reference gene primer amplification, nucleated cell counts were estimated. The data were produced by immunoSEQ multiplex PCR, yet TCRdb's version contains in-frame clones alone and is incomplete. The V and J calls and clone size come from that table; D and trimming were worked out from the DNA. This sample carries about 170,000 clones, about 86% of them seen once, and the ten largest clones take 3.6%. Clinical history as reported by participants underpinned cohort assignment. Material for sequencing was PBMCs or T cells enriched from blood (not recorded which). The clonotype originates from a woman between 45 and 65 years old in a cohort exposed to, infected with or recovered from COVID-19 (not recorded which).

The DNA of the CDR3 is TGTGCCAGTAGTATTCTTTATGGACTAGCGGACAATGAGCAGTTCTTC. This encodes CASSILYGLADNEQFF. V gene TRBV19 combines with J gene TRBJ2-1; 10 positions match TRBD2. Germline V gene lookup returns CDR1 LNHDA and CDR2 SQIVND (reference sequence). Trimming at V came to 3 bases and at J to 5 bases, leaving 7 bases not matched to a gene. The CDR3 contains 16 residues. The full variable domain, rest sourced from reference TRBV19 and TRBJ2-1, is DGGITQSPKYLFRKEGQNVTLSCEQNLNHDAMYWYRQDPGQGLRLIYYSQIVNDFQKGDIAEGYSVSREKKESFPLTVTSAQKNPTAFYLCASSILYGLADNEQFFGPGTRLTVL.